This TCR beta chain was recorded in a study of T cell changes during pregnancy in multiple sclerosis. Assay used: immunoSEQ multiplex PCR; TCRdb lists only in-frame clones, some missing. The table has over 20,000 clones, about 90% seen once. The V gene lost 4 bases and the J gene lost 3 bases, with 14 bases spanning the gap. The CDR3 totals 14 residues. Germline V gene sequence: CDR1 SGHDT, CDR2 YYEEEE. This sample comprised CD4+ T cells from peripheral blood mononuclear cells, obtained in the third trimester of pregnancy. The sequence came from a female donor in good health, enrolled as a control in a pregnancy study. The chain is built from TRBV5-6 and TRBJ2-7; D ambiguous. The CDR3 nucleotides read TGTGCCAGCAGCCGGGTAGACGGATACTACGAGCAGTACTTC. This translates into CASSRVDGYYEQYF.